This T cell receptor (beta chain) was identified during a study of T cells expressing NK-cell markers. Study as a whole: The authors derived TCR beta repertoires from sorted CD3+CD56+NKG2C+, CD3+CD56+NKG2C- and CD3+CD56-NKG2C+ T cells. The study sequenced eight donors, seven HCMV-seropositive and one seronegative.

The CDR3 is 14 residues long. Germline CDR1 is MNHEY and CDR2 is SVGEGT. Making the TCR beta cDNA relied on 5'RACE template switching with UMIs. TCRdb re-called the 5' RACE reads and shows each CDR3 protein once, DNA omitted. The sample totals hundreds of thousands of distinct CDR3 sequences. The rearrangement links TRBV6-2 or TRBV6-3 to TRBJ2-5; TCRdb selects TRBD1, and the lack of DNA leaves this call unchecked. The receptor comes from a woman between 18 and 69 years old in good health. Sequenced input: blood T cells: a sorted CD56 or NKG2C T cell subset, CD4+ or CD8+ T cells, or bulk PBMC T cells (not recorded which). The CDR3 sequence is CASIASGGQETQYF.